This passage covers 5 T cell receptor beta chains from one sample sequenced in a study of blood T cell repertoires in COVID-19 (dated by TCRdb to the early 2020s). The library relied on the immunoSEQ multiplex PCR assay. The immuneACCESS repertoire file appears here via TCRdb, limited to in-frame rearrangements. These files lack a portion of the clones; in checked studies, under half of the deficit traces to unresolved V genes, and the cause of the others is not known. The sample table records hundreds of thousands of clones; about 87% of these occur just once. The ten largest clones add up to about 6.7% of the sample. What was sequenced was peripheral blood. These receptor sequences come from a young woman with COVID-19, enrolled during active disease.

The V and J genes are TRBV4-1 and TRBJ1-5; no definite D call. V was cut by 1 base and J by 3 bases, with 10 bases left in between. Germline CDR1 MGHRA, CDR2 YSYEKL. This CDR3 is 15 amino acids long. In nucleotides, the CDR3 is TGCGCCAGCAGCCAAGGGCCCAACGTCAATCAGCCCCAGCATTTT. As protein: CASSQGPNVNQPQHF.

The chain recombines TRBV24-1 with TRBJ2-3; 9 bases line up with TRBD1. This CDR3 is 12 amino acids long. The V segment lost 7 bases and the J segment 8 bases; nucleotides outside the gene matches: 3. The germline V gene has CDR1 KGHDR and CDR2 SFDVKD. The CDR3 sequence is CATSPTGGTQYF. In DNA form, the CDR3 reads TGTGCCACCAGCCCGACAGGGGGTACGCAGTATTTT.

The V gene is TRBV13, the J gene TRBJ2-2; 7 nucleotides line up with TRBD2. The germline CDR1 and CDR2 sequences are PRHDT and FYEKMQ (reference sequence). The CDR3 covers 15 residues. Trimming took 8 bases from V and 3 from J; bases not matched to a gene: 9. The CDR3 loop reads CASLRWGGDTGELFF. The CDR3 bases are TGTGCCAGCCTTCGATGGGGGGGAGACACCGGGGAGCTGTTTTTT.

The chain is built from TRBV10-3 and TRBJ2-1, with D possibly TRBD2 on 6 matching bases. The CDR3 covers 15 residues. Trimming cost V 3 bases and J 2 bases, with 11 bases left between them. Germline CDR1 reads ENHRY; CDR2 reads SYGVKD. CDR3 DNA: TGTGCCATCAGTGACGGTAGCGGACCCTACAATGAGCAGTTCTTC. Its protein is CAISDGSGPYNEQFF.

CDR3 coding DNA: TGTGCCAGCAGTTACTCGGTGCCAAGGGGAGAGCAGTACTTC. It yields the protein CASSYSVPRGEQYF. V gene TRBV6-6 combines with J gene TRBJ2-7; possible D gene TRBD1, 5 bases. The CDR3 has 14 residues. V was shortened by 0 bases and J by 7 bases, with 13 bases between the two germline ends. Germline lookup yields CDR1 MNHNY and CDR2 SVGAGI (reference sequence).